This TCR beta chain was obtained from a study of T-cell reconstitution after alpha-beta-depleted transplantation in children. Study conclusions and caveats: Among T cells one year after transplant, newly produced cells accounted for most counts and diversity.

Unique molecular identifiers were incorporated during preparation of the TCRbeta library. TCRdb ran MiXCR on the PCR reads and lists one entry per CDR3 protein. The data contain 610,000 or so distinct CDR3 sequences, about a quarter of them singletons. About this clonotype itself: Its antigen is as yet unknown.

CDR3 length: 13 amino acids. The V segment lost 5 bases and the J segment 5 bases; nucleotides outside the gene matches: 5. The germline V gene encodes CDR1 SQVTM and CDR2 ANQGSEA. The TCR comes from a boy in the first two years of life with Wiskott-Aldrich syndrome, due to receive a stem cell transplant. This sample comprised PBMCs, obtained before TCRalphabeta/CD19-depleted stem cell transplant. The chain couples TRBV29-1 to TRBJ2-7; the match to TRBD1 covers 11 bases. The CDR3 nucleotides are TGCAGCGTTAGGACAGGGGGCTGGGACGAGCAGTACTTC. Residues: CSVRTGGWDEQYF.